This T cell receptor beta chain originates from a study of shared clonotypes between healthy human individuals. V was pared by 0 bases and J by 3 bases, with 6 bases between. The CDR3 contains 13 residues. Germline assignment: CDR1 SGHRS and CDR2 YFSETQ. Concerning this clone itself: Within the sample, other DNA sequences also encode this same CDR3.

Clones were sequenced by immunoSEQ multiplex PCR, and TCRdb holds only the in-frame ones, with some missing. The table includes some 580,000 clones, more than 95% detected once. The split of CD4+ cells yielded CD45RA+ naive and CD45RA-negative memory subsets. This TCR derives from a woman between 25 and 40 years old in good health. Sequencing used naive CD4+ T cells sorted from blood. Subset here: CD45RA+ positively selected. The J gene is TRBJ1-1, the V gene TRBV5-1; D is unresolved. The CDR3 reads CASSLVGDTEAFF. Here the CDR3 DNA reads TGCGCCAGCAGCTTGGTTGGCGACACTGAAGCTTTCTTT.